Following are 17 T cell receptor beta chains from one sample sequenced in a study of T cell responses to AZD1222 COVID-19 vaccine. Clones were sequenced by immunoSEQ multiplex PCR, and TCRdb holds only the in-frame ones, with some missing. The sample has approximately 150,000 clones, about 86% seen once. The specimen was peripheral blood, collected 28 days after the second AZD1222 dose. Receptors were obtained from an adult who received the AZD1222 COVID-19 vaccine.

The rearrangement joins TRBV6-1 to TRBJ1-1; D gene uncertain. Looked up from germline, CDR1 is MNHNS and CDR2 is SASEGT. The CDR3 totals 15 residues. Trimming removed 3 bases at V and 0 bases at J, with 11 bases between. The CDR3 DNA follows: TGTGCCAGCAGTGATTATATTAACATGAACACTGAAGCTTTCTTT. Protein product: CASSDYINMNTEAFF.

For the CDR3, the DNA is TGTGCCAGCAGGGTGTTTTTGGCAATAACTAACTATGGCTACACCTTC. Translating gives CASRVFLAITNYGYTF. This chain links TRBV5-6 with TRBJ1-2; no definite D call. Trimming cost V 5 bases and J 0 bases, with 17 bases left between them. Germline V lookup: CDR1 SGHDT, CDR2 YYEEEE. This CDR3 contains 16 residues.

The gene calls are TRBV13 and TRBJ2-7; D perhaps matches TRBD2 (5 bases). The CDR3 extends over 13 amino acids. Germline lookup yields CDR1 PRHDT and CDR2 FYEKMQ (reference sequence). V was pared by 3 bases and J by 2 bases, with 8 bases between. CDR3 sequence: CASSLRGPYEQYF. The CDR3 bases are TGTGCCAGCAGCTTGAGAGGGCCCTACGAGCAGTACTTC. Filled out from reference TRBV13 and TRBJ2-7, the complete variable domain reads AAGVIQSPRHLIKEKRETATLKCYPIPRHDTVYWYQQGPGQDPQFLISFYEKMQSDKGSIPDRFSAQQFSDYHSELNMSSLELGDSALYFCASSLRGPYEQYFGPGTRLTVT.

V is TRBV27 and J is TRBJ2-3; D unclear. The CDR3 totals 16 residues. CDR1 MNHEY and CDR2 SMNVEV come from the germline V gene (reference sequence). The V end lost 4 bases, the J end lost 7 bases, and 21 bases lay between the germline ends. The CDR3 loop reads CASSSGFWQSSYTQYF. CDR3 sequence (DNA): TGTGCCAGCAGTTCCGGGTTCTGGCAGTCCAGTTATACGCAGTATTTT.

This rearrangement joins TRBV6-5 to TRBJ2-1, with D tentatively TRBD1 or TRBD2 (5 bases each). Looked up from germline, CDR1 is MNHEY and CDR2 is SVGAGI. Trimming removed 0 bases from V and 5 bases from J, with 11 bases in between. This CDR3 region has 15 residues. CDR3 in amino acids: CASSYSGLGDNEQFF. CDR3 nucleotide sequence: TGTGCCAGCAGTTACTCCGGGCTGGGGGACAATGAGCAGTTCTTC.

The CDR3 region is CASIKDGTGGAGAFF. The DNA of the CDR3 is TGTGCCAGCATTAAAGATGGGACAGGGGGTGCTGGAGCTTTCTTT. The chain uses TRBV6-5 and TRBJ1-1; 11 bases align to TRBD1. From germline, CDR1 is MNHEY and CDR2 SVGAGI. The length of the CDR3 is 15 residues. V was clipped by 7 bases and J by 10 bases; unmatched bases: 14.

V gene TRBV27 combines with J gene TRBJ2-3; D call uncertain. CDR1 is MNHEY and CDR2 is SMNVEV in the germline V gene (reference sequence). This CDR3 comprises 17 residues. With 2 bases removed from V and 5 bases from J, the gap between germline ends came to 20 bases. CDR3 protein: CASSLLPTSALGDTQYF. DNA of the CDR3: TGTGCCAGCAGTTTACTCCCGACATCCGCTCTCGGAGATACGCAGTATTTT.

The chain links TRBV7-2 to TRBJ2-2; D ambiguous. Per the germline V gene, CDR1 is SGHTA and CDR2 is FQGNSA. The CDR3 extends over 13 amino acids. V was trimmed by 3 bases and J by 2 bases, leaving 4 bases between them. CDR3 nucleotides: TGTGCCAGCAGCTTTCGTAACACCGGGGAGCTGTTTTTT. Amino acids: CASSFRNTGELFF. The variable domain in full, completed from reference TRBV7-2 and TRBJ2-2, reads GAGVSQSPSNKVTEKGKDVELRCDPISGHTALYWYRQSLGQGLEFLIYFQGNSAPDKSGLPSDRFSAERTGGSVSTLTIQRTQQEDSAVYLCASSFRNTGELFFGEGSRLTVL.

The chain recombines TRBV30 with TRBJ1-4; 8 bases agree with TRBD1. Germline V gives CDR1 GTSNPN, CDR2 SVGIG (reference sequence). The CDR3 has 15 amino acids. The trim removed 0 bases at V and 3 bases at J, leaving 3 bases unmatched. The DNA for the CDR3 is TGTGCCTGGAGTGTACTCAGGGGGCCTAATGAAAAACTGTTTTTT. This encodes CAWSVLRGPNEKLFF.

The V call is TRBV28, the J call TRBJ1-1; D is uncertain. Per the germline V gene, CDR1 is MDHEN and CDR2 is SYDVKM. The ends were cut back, 6 bases at V and 1 base at J, with 6 bases in the middle. There are 12 residues in the CDR3. CDR3 DNA: TGTGCCAGCAGAGAAGAGAACACTGAAGCTTTCTTT. Protein: CASREENTEAFF.

This chain links TRBV7-6 with TRBJ1-1; D is possibly TRBD1 (5 bases). Germline lookup yields CDR1 SGHVS and CDR2 FNYEAQ. Deletions cut 1 base from V and 0 bases from J, with 9 bases between. The CDR3 is 15 amino acids. As DNA, the CDR3 is TGTGCCAGCAGCTTAGGGCGGGGGGTGAACACTGAAGCTTTCTTT. This codes for CASSLGRGVNTEAFF.

The J gene is TRBJ2-7, the V gene TRBV3-1 (or the pseudogene TRBV3-2); TRBD1 matches at 7 bases. The trim removed 2 bases at V and 6 bases at J, leaving 4 bases unmatched. This CDR3 contains 13 residues. Germline-derived CDR1 and CDR2 are LGHDT and YNNKEL (reference sequence). CDR3 amino acids: CASSQFRDSEQYF. Here the CDR3 DNA reads TGTGCCAGCAGCCAATTCCGGGACAGCGAGCAGTACTTC.

The rearrangement joins TRBV19 to TRBJ1-5, with D hard to call. The CDR3 length is 16 residues. CDR1 is LNHDA and CDR2 is SQIVND in the germline V gene (reference sequence). The V gene lost 7 bases and the J gene lost 1 base, with 17 bases spanning the gap. The CDR3 loop reads CASNPDSALSNQPQHF. CDR3 nucleotides: TGTGCCAGTAACCCCGACTCGGCTTTGAGCAATCAGCCCCAGCATTTT.

The rearrangement links TRBV7-9 to TRBJ1-1, with a weak D call TRBD1 (6 bases). Trimming stripped 10 bases from V and 7 bases from J, with 19 bases between. The V gene's germline CDR1 is SEHNR and CDR2 FQNEAQ (reference sequence). The CDR3 runs to 13 residues. DNA for the CDR3: TGTGCCACCGGGAAGGGGGTCGATATTGAAGCTTTCTTT. Translated, it gives CATGKGVDIEAFF.

V gene TRBV9 combines with J gene TRBJ1-2, with D possibly being TRBD1 (5 bases). With 4 bases removed from V and 7 bases from J, the gap between germline ends came to 23 bases. The CDR3 totals 16 residues. Germline lookup yields CDR1 SGDLS and CDR2 YYNGEE. CDR3 coding DNA: TGTGCCAGCAGCCCCCAGCAAGGGACGGTAGAAGGTGGCTACACCTTC. Protein product: CASSPQQGTVEGGYTF.

The chain carries TRBV11-2 and TRBJ1-1; 7 nucleotides agree with TRBD1. CDR1 SGHAT and CDR2 FQNNGV come from the germline V gene. V lost 5 bases and J lost 0; bases outside the gene matches: 6. There are 15 residues in the CDR3. In DNA form, the CDR3 reads TGTGCCAGCAGCACTGGACAGGTGATGAACACTGAAGCTTTCTTT. Amino acid sequence: CASSTGQVMNTEAFF.

This chain connects TRBV27 to TRBJ2-2; D tentatively reads TRBD1 or TRBD2 (5 bases each). Germline V gene lookup returns CDR1 MNHEY and CDR2 SMNVEV (reference sequence). V lost 6 bases and J 1 base, leaving 12 bases between the germline ends. The CDR3 is 15 amino acids. The CDR3 reads CASSKWGMNTGELFF. The DNA of the CDR3 is TGTGCCAGCAGCAAGTGGGGGATGAACACCGGGGAGCTGTTTTTT.